This is a list of T cell receptor beta chains from one sample in a study of blood T cell repertoires in COVID-19. The protocol was immunoSEQ multiplex PCR, while the TCRdb copy is restricted to in-frame clones and leaves out a portion. Here the sample spans 29,000 or so clones, 70% to 90% being singletons. The sample comprised peripheral blood. The receptors stem from a human donor in a cohort sampled during active COVID-19. Both conserved end residues are part of each CDR3. Each record gives: V gene, J gene, D gene, clone size, CDR3 protein, CDR3 DNA. The D gene is left open where the match is weak. Size tells how often a clone was seen (once, few, many) or the class of an expanded clone, and some rows leave it out.

TRBV4-2	TRBJ2-7	NA	NA	CASSQAGNYEQYF	TGTGCCAGCAGCCAAGCCGGGAACTACGAGCAGTACTTC
TRBV9	TRBJ2-5	TRBD2	NA	CASTPSGGAGETQYF	TGTGCCAGCACACCTAGCGGGGGGGCAGGGGAGACCCAGTACTTC
TRBV9	TRBJ2-7	TRBD2	NA	CASSLGTSGSSYEQYF	TGTGCCAGCAGCCTGGGGACTAGCGGGAGCTCCTACGAGCAGTACTTC
TRBV5-4	TRBJ2-7	TRBD1	once	CASRNGQVGEQYF	TGTGCCAGCAGAAATGGACAGGTTGGGGAGCAGTACTTC
TRBV5-1	TRBJ2-5	NA	NA	CASSLQETQYF	TGCGCCAGCAGCCTACAAGAGACCCAGTACTTC
TRBV6-5	TRBJ1-3	NA	NA	CASKQSSGNTIYF	TGTGCCAGCAAACAATCCTCTGGAAACACCATATATTTT
TRBV6-6	TRBJ2-1	NA	once	CASRVRDNEQFF	TGTGCCAGCAGGGTCCGGGACAATGAGCAGTTCTTC
TRBV27	TRBJ1-1	TRBD1	NA	CASSIIYRGPGTEAFF	TGTGCCAGCAGTATAATATACAGGGGTCCGGGCACTGAAGCTTTCTTT
TRBV7-3	TRBJ2-2	NA	NA	CASSLTGDTGELFF	TGTGCCAGCAGCTTAACCGGGGACACCGGGGAGCTGTTTTTT
TRBV27	TRBJ2-3	TRBD1	NA	CASSLQGALTDTQYF	TGTGCCAGCAGCCTCCAGGGGGCCCTCACAGATACGCAGTATTTT
TRBV27	TRBJ1-6	NA	NA	CASSFQGINSPLHF	TGTGCCAGCAGTTTTCAGGGGATCAATTCACCCCTCCACTTT
TRBV6-5	TRBJ1-2	TRBD1	NA	CASSLTGGAGYTF	TGTGCCAGCAGTCTGACAGGGGGCGCGGGCTACACCTTC
TRBV5-1	TRBJ1-2	NA	NA	CASSVADRAFDYGYTF	TGCGCCAGCAGCGTGGCGGACAGAGCCTTTGACTATGGCTACACCTTC
TRBV15	TRBJ2-1	TRBD1	NA	CATSRASDRNNEQFF	TGTGCCACCAGCAGGGCTTCGGACAGGAATAATGAGCAGTTCTTC
TRBV5-1	TRBJ1-2	TRBD1	NA	CASTLGTGQYGYTF	TGCGCCAGCACCCTCGGGACAGGCCAATATGGCTACACCTTC
TRBV27	TRBJ1-6	NA	NA	CASSLPIRGTYNSPLHF	TGTGCCAGCAGCCTACCTATACGCGGAACCTATAATTCACCCCTCCACTTT
TRBV3-1/TRBV3-2	TRBJ2-1	TRBD2	NA	CASSGGGYNEQFF	TGTGCCAGCAGCGGCGGGGGCTACAATGAGCAGTTCTTC
TRBV6-6	TRBJ2-5	NA	NA	CASSTAGSKETQYF	TGTGCCAGCAGTACGGCGGGGTCCAAAGAGACCCAGTACTTC
TRBV3-1/TRBV3-2	TRBJ1-2	NA	NA	CASSQGLGVGAGYGYTF	TGTGCCAGCAGCCAAGGTTTGGGTGTAGGGGCAGGCTATGGCTACACCTTC
TRBV3-1/TRBV3-2	TRBJ2-5	NA	NA	CASSQSRGRETQYF	TGTGCCAGCAGCCAGAGCCGGGGTCGGGAGACCCAGTACTTC
TRBV6-6	TRBJ1-6	NA	NA	CASSYAGENSPLHF	TGTGCCAGCAGTTACGCAGGGGAGAATTCACCCCTCCACTTT
TRBV30	TRBJ2-1	TRBD1	once	CAWSAGQGRYNEQFF	TGTGCCTGGAGTGCGGGACAGGGAAGATACAATGAGCAGTTCTTC
TRBV12-3/TRBV12-4	TRBJ1-2	NA	NA	CASSLWGDGYTF	TGTGCCAGCAGTTTATGGGGAGATGGCTACACCTTC
TRBV14	TRBJ2-5	TRBD2	NA	CASSPRLAGQETQYF	TGTGCCAGCAGCCCCCGACTAGCGGGGCAAGAGACCCAGTACTTC
TRBV28	TRBJ2-7	NA	NA	CASSLHGGGLSYEQYF	TGTGCCAGCAGTTTACACGGCGGGGGCCTCTCCTACGAGCAGTACTTC
TRBV7-2	TRBJ2-7	NA	NA	CASSLAQGPERYF	TGTGCCAGCAGCTTAGCGCAGGGTCCGGAGCGGTACTTC
TRBV30	TRBJ1-5	NA	NA	CAWSLGREQPQHF	TGTGCCTGGAGTCTCGGGAGGGAACAGCCCCAGCATTTT
TRBV11-2	TRBJ2-5	NA	NA	CASSLVSPGTQYF	TGTGCCAGCAGCTTAGTATCCCCGGGGACCCAGTACTTC
TRBV10-2	TRBJ2-3	TRBD2	NA	CASRLTSGGESSTDTQYF	TGCGCCAGCCGATTGACTAGCGGGGGGGAATCTAGCACAGATACGCAGTATTTT
TRBV29-1	TRBJ2-2	NA	NA	CSVLTGQGFGELFF	TGCAGCGTTCTGACAGGCCAAGGGTTCGGGGAGCTGTTTTTT
TRBV9	TRBJ2-2	NA	NA	CASSATESNTGELFF	TGTGCCAGCAGCGCGACAGAATCGAACACCGGGGAGCTGTTTTTT
TRBV3-1/TRBV3-2	TRBJ1-1	TRBD1	NA	CASSLRRGPGFTEAFF	TGTGCCAGCAGCCTCAGGAGGGGGCCGGGGTTCACTGAAGCTTTCTTT
TRBV10-3	TRBJ2-7	NA	NA	CAIRRDSYYEQYF	TGTGCCATCAGGCGGGACAGTTACTACGAGCAGTACTTC
TRBV20-1	TRBJ2-1	NA	NA	CSARLANEQFF	TGCAGTGCTAGACTAGCGAACGAGCAGTTCTTC
TRBV7-3	TRBJ2-5	TRBD2	NA	CASSAGTSGETQYF	TGTGCCAGCAGCGCTGGGACTAGCGGGGAGACCCAGTACTTC
TRBV28	TRBJ1-3	NA	NA	CASSITPRGGNTIYF	TGTGCCAGCAGTATAACGCCGCGCGGGGGAAACACCATATATTTT
TRBV7-2	TRBJ2-7	NA	NA	CASSLVGGTYEQYF	TGTGCCAGCAGCTTAGTAGGCGGGACCTACGAGCAGTACTTC
TRBV30	TRBJ2-7	NA	NA	CARVCYEQYF	TGTGCCCGAGTTTGCTACGAGCAGTACTTC
TRBV7-2	TRBJ2-3	NA	NA	CASSLAFRGGGDTQYF	TGTGCCAGCAGCTTAGCGTTCAGAGGGGGGGGAGATACGCAGTATTTT
TRBV2	TRBJ1-4	TRBD1	NA	CASRHETGLGNEKLFF	TGTGCCAGCAGGCATGAGACAGGGTTAGGAAATGAAAAACTGTTTTTT
TRBV11-2	TRBJ1-1	NA	NA	CASSLAIQNTEAFF	TGTGCCAGCAGCTTGGCCATCCAGAACACTGAAGCTTTCTTT
TRBV5-5	TRBJ2-2	TRBD2	NA	CASSYDRLAKNTGELFF	TGTGCCAGCAGCTACGACAGACTAGCTAAGAACACCGGGGAGCTGTTTTTT
TRBV18	TRBJ1-4	NA	NA	CASSPLAPRETNEKLFF	TGTGCCAGCTCACCACTCGCCCCTCGAGAAACTAATGAAAAACTGTTTTTT
TRBV4-3	TRBJ2-1	TRBD1	NA	CASSQVRQGNEQFF	TGCGCCAGCAGCCAAGTGCGACAGGGGAATGAGCAGTTCTTC
TRBV25-1	TRBJ1-4	TRBD1	NA	CASSSALGQGSEKLFF	TGTGCCAGCAGCTCCGCTTTGGGACAGGGGTCGGAAAAACTGTTTTTT
TRBV5-5	TRBJ2-2	TRBD1	NA	CASSRDSLNTGELFF	TGTGCCAGCAGCCGGGACAGCTTAAACACCGGGGAGCTGTTTTTT
TRBV7-2	TRBJ2-5	NA	NA	CASSLARLGWETQYF	TGTGCCAGCAGCTTAGCGCGACTAGGGTGGGAGACCCAGTACTTC
TRBV5-8	TRBJ2-7	TRBD2	NA	CASSALAGGVSEQYF	TGTGCCAGCAGCGCCTTAGCGGGGGGGGTAAGCGAGCAGTACTTC
TRBV6-5	TRBJ1-2	NA	NA	CASSYSQGLSNGYTF	TGTGCCAGCAGTTACTCCCAGGGACTTTCTAATGGCTACACCTTC
TRBV5-4	TRBJ1-2	NA	NA	CASSSGTGLDGYTF	TGTGCCAGCAGCTCTGGTACAGGGTTGGATGGCTACACCTTC
TRBV19	TRBJ2-3	NA	NA	CASRYKFPLMSGLCTDTQYF	TGTGCCAGTAGATACAAATTCCCTCTCATGTCCGGACTATGCACAGATACGCAGTATTTT
TRBV19	TRBJ2-7	NA	NA	CASSKLTGGHEQYF	TGTGCCAGTAGTAAACTGACGGGGGGCCACGAGCAGTACTTC
TRBV5-6	TRBJ1-6	NA	NA	CASSLLVGGNSPLHF	TGTGCCAGCAGCCTCCTGGTGGGGGGAAATTCACCCCTCCACTTT
TRBV11-2	TRBJ2-3	TRBD2	NA	CASSGSFSGDTDTQYF	TGTGCCAGCAGCGGGTCGTTTAGCGGGGACACAGATACGCAGTATTTT
TRBV13	TRBJ2-5	NA	NA	CASSIEGGRWQETQYF	TGTGCCAGCAGCATCGAGGGGGGGCGATGGCAAGAGACCCAGTACTTC
TRBV5-4	TRBJ2-2	NA	NA	CASSRIETRTGELFF	TGTGCCAGCAGCCGTATAGAGACTCGCACCGGGGAGCTGTTTTTT
TRBV19	TRBJ2-2	TRBD2	NA	CASSWTSGGARAGELFF	TGTGCCAGTAGTTGGACTAGCGGGGGGGCCAGGGCCGGGGAGCTGTTTTTT
TRBV7-8	TRBJ2-7	NA	NA	CASSWGDDEQYF	TGTGCCAGCAGCTGGGGGGACGACGAGCAGTACTTC
TRBV2	TRBJ1-2	NA	NA	CASRTTVTAYGYTF	TGTGCCAGCAGGACGACAGTCACAGCCTATGGCTACACCTTC
TRBV11-3	TRBJ1-6	NA	NA	CASSSIPRGSLHF	TGTGCCAGCAGCTCGATCCCAAGGGGGTCCCTCCACTTT